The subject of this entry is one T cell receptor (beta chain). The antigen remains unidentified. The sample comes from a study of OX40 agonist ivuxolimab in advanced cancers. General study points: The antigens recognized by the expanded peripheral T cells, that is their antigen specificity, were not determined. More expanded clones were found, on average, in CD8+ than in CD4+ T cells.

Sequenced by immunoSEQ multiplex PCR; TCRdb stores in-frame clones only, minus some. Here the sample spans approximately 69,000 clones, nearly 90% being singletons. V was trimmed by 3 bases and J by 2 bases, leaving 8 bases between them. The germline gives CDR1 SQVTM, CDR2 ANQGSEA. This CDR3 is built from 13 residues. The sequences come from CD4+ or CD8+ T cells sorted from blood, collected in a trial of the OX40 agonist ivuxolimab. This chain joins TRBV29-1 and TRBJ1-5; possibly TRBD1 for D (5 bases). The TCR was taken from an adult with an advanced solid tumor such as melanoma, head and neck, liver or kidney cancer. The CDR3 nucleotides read TGCAGCGTTGAGTTGGGGCGCAATCAGCCCCAGCATTTT. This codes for CSVELGRNQPQHF.